The entry that follows covers one T cell receptor (beta chain) sequence. V gave up 6 bases and J gave up 3 bases; unmatched junction bases: 6. CDR3 length equals 13 residues. CDR1 and CDR2 from the germline V gene are SQVTM and ANQGSEA. This sample was taken from a study of blood T cell repertoires in COVID-19. Generated by immunoSEQ multiplex PCR, the TCRdb table keeps only in-frame clones and is missing some. The sample consists of 250,000 to 300,000 clones, approximately 91% of them appearing once. The sequencing input was peripheral blood. This rearrangement joins TRBV29-1 to TRBJ1-1; 8 bases map to TRBD1. This TCR came from a woman in her thirties with COVID-19, enrolled during active disease. CDR3 residues: CSVRTGTDTEAFF. The CDR3 coding sequence is TGCAGCGTCAGGACAGGGACGGACACTGAAGCTTTCTTT.